This passage covers 13 T cell receptor beta chains from one sample sequenced in a study of human T cells and chemical hapten exposure. MiXCR was run by TCRdb on the RACE reads, yielding one entry per CDR3 protein. The table shows 75,000 to 100,000 distinct CDR3 sequences, with around 11% occurring only once. The time point is: patch test 1, 2 weeks after DPC sensitization. Stated treatment: therapeutic diphenylcyclopropenone sensitization with weekly scalp DPC. Sequencing used whole blood, obtained in connection with sensitization to the hapten diphenylcyclopropenone (DPC). The receptor set was obtained from a woman between 40 and 50 years old with alopecia areata. Some clones in this sample may be carry-over from other donors' samples.

The chain links TRBV7-9 to TRBJ2-7, with D unresolved. Germline-derived CDR1 and CDR2 are SEHNR and FQNEAQ (reference sequence). V lost 2 bases, J lost 6 bases, and 8 bases lay in between. The CDR3 runs 12 residues. Here the CDR3 DNA reads TGTGCCAGCAGCTTACTGGGCGGCGAGCAGTACTTC. Translation gives CASSLLGGEQYF.

This clonotype was counted ten times or more. The chain has TRBV6-5 and TRBJ2-7; D is unresolved. V shed 4 bases and J shed 9 bases, with 13 bases lying between them. This CDR3 contains 12 residues. Germline V gene lookup returns CDR1 MNHEY and CDR2 SVGAGI. The CDR3 protein is CASSFPLTTQYF. CDR3 DNA: TGTGCCAGCAGTTTTCCCCTTACGACGCAGTACTTC.

A few counts support this clonotype. The rearrangement links TRBV7-9 to TRBJ2-7; D gene ambiguous. Per the germline V gene, CDR1 is SEHNR and CDR2 is FQNEAQ (reference sequence). This CDR3 comprises 13 residues. V lost 2 bases to trimming and J lost 2 bases, with 7 bases between them. The CDR3 loop is CASSLPLAYEQYF. In DNA form, the CDR3 reads TGTGCCAGCAGCTTACCCCTAGCCTACGAGCAGTACTTC.

The rearrangement uses TRBV6-5 and TRBJ2-1; weak D call: TRBD1 (6 bases). The CDR3 loop spans 16 amino acids. Trimming took off 5 bases at V and 3 bases at J, with 17 bases between the two ends. The germline gives CDR1 MNHEY, CDR2 SVGAGI. CDR3 in amino acids: CASSPKGRGNYNEQFF. Written as DNA, the CDR3 is TGTGCCAGCAGTCCCAAGGGCAGGGGTAACTACAATGAGCAGTTCTTC.

This clonotype occurred a few times. V and J are TRBV10-3 and TRBJ2-3; maybe TRBD1 (6 bases). Trimming cost V 3 bases and J 4 bases, with 14 bases left between them. The CDR3 spans 15 residues. The V gene's germline CDR1 is ENHRY and CDR2 SYGVKD. The CDR3 DNA reads TGTGCCATCAGTGAACAGGCAGGGGCTGCAGATACGCAGTATTTT. Amino acid sequence: CAISEQAGAADTQYF.

This clonotype was detected ten times or more. The chain joins TRBV20-1 to TRBJ2-7, with 8 positions matching TRBD2. This CDR3 has 16 residues. Germline values: CDR1 DFQATT, CDR2 SNEGSKA (reference sequence). V shed 1 base and J 0 bases; nucleotides not matched to a gene: 8. CDR3 in amino acids: CSARATLAESSYEQYF. The DNA for the CDR3 is TGCAGTGCTAGAGCTACACTAGCGGAGAGCTCCTACGAGCAGTACTTC.

This clonotype was counted only a few times. The rearrangement joins TRBV28 to TRBJ2-7, with D perhaps TRBD1 or TRBD2 (5 bases each). The CDR3 length is 12 residues. Per the germline V gene, CDR1 is MDHEN and CDR2 is SYDVKM. V gave up 7 bases and J gave up 5 bases, with 12 bases separating them. The CDR3 spells CASTRDGDEQYF. CDR3 nucleotide sequence: TGTGCCAGCACCCGGGACGGAGACGAGCAGTACTTC.

The rearrangement joins TRBV7-2 to TRBJ2-3; D gene uncertain. The CDR3 covers 12 residues. The V and J ends lost 4 bases and 4 bases respectively, with 6 bases between them. The germline V gene encodes CDR1 SGHTA and CDR2 FQGNSA. The CDR3 here is CASSSPADTQYF. As DNA, the CDR3 is TGTGCCAGCAGCTCCCCAGCAGATACGCAGTATTTT.

This clonotype has a single count. The rearrangement links TRBV6-2 or TRBV6-3 to TRBJ2-3; D remains ambiguous. Per germline, CDR1 MNHEY and CDR2 SVGEGT. Trimming pared 2 bases from V and 4 bases from J, leaving 10 bases between. This CDR3 contains 14 residues. DNA of the CDR3: TGTGCCAGCAGTTACCGGAAAATTGCAGATACGCAGTATTTT. Its translation: CASSYRKIADTQYF.

This clonotype turned up a few times. The CDR3 region has the DNA TGTGCCAGCAGCCAGGACAGAGGGAGAGAGACCCAGTACTTC. Protein sequence: CASSQDRGRETQYF. The genes are TRBV13 and TRBJ2-5; TRBD1 might be the D (6 bases). CDR1 PRHDT and CDR2 FYEKMQ come from the germline V gene (reference sequence). CDR3 length: 14 amino acids. Trimming took off 5 bases at V and 4 bases at J, with 14 bases between the two ends.

J is TRBJ2-7 and V is TRBV6-2 or TRBV6-3; the D gene could be TRBD1 or TRBD2 (5 bases each). The V gene's germline CDR1 is MNHEY and CDR2 SVGEGT. Deletions cut 2 bases from V and 2 bases from J, with 16 bases between. This CDR3 has 16 residues. In DNA, the CDR3 is TGTGCCAGCAGTTACGCATCAGGGACCGTACCCTACGAGCAGTACTTC. It encodes CASSYASGTVPYEQYF.

The sample holds one count of this clonotype. This sequence joins TRBV20-1 and TRBJ2-7; D uncertain. V was cut by 0 bases and J by 3 bases, with 6 bases left in between. The CDR3 length is 12 residues. The V gene's germline CDR1 is DFQATT and CDR2 SNEGSKA (reference sequence). The CDR3 nucleotides read TGCAGTGCTAGAGAGGGCGGCTACGAGCAGTACTTC. It translates to CSAREGGYEQYF.

This clonotype was seen more than once but under ten times. The gene calls are TRBV28 and TRBJ2-7; D is perhaps TRBD1 or TRBD2 (5 bases each). Between the trimmed V and J ends, which lost 10 bases and 2 bases, there was a span of 12 bases. Germline CDR1 and CDR2: MDHEN and SYDVKM. The CDR3 is 12 amino acids. CDR3 region: CATGTAPYEQYF. The CDR3 bases are TGTGCCACCGGGACCGCACCCTACGAGCAGTACTTC.